This T cell receptor (beta chain) was sequenced in a study of control samples from healthy donors and cancer patients. This table comes from immunoSEQ multiplex PCR, and its TCRdb copy is limited to in-frame clones, with some not included. This sample carries around 170,000 clones, just over 90% of them seen once, and the ten largest clones take 1.4%. This clone was recorded only once. The CDR3 totals 16 residues. Between the trimmed V and J ends, which lost 5 bases and 6 bases, there was a span of 23 bases. Germline assignment: CDR1 LNHDA and CDR2 SQIVND (reference sequence). The chain links TRBV19 to TRBJ2-7, with a weak D call TRBD2 (7 bases). The sample was blood. This clonotype was sampled from a young man in good health. The CDR3 DNA is TGTGCCAGTAGTCGAAGGGGGGGCAGGGGCCTCGGCGAGCAGTACTTC. Its protein product is CASSRRGGRGLGEQYF. The full variable domain, completed using reference TRBV19 and TRBJ2-7, is DGGITQSPKYLFRKEGQNVTLSCEQNLNHDAMYWYRQDPGQGLRLIYYSQIVNDFQKGDIAEGYSVSREKKESFPLTVTSAQKNPTAFYLCASSRRGGRGLGEQYFGPGTRLTVT.